This T cell receptor beta chain was obtained from a study of blood T cells in healthy people across ages. The draw of peripheral blood yielded roughly 10 milliliters from each donor. Combining a sample-barcoded 5' primer with a J-beta primer mix, a second PCR ran for 7 to 11 cycles. TCRdb re-derived calls from the 5' RACE reads in MiXCR, one entry per CDR3 protein. This sample has 730,000 or so distinct CDR3 sequences; roughly 43% occur once, and the top ten carry 30%. V lost 5 bases to trimming and J lost 2 bases; unmatched junction nucleotides: 1. The length of the CDR3 is 12 residues. From germline, CDR1 is DFQATT and CDR2 SNEGSKA (reference sequence).

The TCR originated in a man aged 80 or over in good health. The sequenced sample consisted of blood. The chain couples TRBV20-1 to TRBJ2-5, with TRBD1 matching 8 bases. The CDR3 DNA reads as TGCAGTGCTGGACAGGGACAAGAGACCCAGTACTTC. Protein sequence: CSAGQGQETQYF.